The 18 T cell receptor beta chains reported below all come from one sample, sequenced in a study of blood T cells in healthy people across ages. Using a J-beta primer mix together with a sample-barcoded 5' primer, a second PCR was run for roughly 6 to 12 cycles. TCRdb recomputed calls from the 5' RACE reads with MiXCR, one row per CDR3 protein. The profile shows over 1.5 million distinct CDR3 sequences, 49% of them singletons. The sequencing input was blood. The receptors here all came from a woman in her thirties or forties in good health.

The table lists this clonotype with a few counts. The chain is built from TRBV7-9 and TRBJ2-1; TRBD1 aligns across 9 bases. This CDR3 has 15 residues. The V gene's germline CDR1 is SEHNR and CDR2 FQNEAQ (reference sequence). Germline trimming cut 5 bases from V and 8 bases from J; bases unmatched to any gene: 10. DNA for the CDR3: TGTGCCAGCAGCGAGACCGGGACAGGGTCGGATGAGCAGTTCTTC. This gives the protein CASSETGTGSDEQFF.

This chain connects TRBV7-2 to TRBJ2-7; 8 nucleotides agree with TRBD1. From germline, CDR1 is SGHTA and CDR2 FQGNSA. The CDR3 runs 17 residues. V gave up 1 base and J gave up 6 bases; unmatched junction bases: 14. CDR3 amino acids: CASSLVSVRQGAFEQYF. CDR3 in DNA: TGTGCCAGCAGCTTAGTTAGCGTGCGGCAGGGGGCTTTCGAGCAGTACTTC. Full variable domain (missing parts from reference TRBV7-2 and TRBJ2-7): GAGVSQSPSNKVTEKGKDVELRCDPISGHTALYWYRQSLGQGLEFLIYFQGNSAPDKSGLPSDRFSAERTGGSVSTLTIQRTQQEDSAVYLCASSLVSVRQGAFEQYFGPGTRLTVT.

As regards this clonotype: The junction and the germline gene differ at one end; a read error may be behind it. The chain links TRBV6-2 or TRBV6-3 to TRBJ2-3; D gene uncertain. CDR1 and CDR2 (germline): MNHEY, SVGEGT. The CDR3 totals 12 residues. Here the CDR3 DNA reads TGTGTCAGCAGTGAACCCCGCTTCTATCAGTATTTT. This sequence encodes CVSSEPRFYQYF.

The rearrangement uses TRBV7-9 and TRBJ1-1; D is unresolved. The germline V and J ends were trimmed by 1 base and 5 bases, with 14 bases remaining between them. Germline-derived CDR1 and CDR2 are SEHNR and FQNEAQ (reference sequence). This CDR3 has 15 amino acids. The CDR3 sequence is CASSLVAGEQTEAFF. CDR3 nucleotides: TGTGCCAGCAGCTTAGTTGCCGGGGAGCAGACTGAAGCTTTCTTT. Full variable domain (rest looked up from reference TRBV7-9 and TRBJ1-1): DTGVSQNPRHKITKRGQNVTFRCDPISEHNRLYWYRQTLGQGPEFLTYFQNEAQLEKSRLLSDRFSAERPKGSFSTLEIQRTEQGDSAMYLCASSLVAGEQTEAFFGQGTRLTVV.

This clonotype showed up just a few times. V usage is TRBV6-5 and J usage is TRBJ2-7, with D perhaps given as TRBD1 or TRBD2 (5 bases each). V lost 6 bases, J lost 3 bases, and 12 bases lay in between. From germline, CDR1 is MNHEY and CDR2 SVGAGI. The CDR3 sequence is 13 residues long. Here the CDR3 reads CASRARDLYEQYF. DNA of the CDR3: TGTGCCAGCAGGGCCCGGGACCTCTACGAGCAGTACTTC.

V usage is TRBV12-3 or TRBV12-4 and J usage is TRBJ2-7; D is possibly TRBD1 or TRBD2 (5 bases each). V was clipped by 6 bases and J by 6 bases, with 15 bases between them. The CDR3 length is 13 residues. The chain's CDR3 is CASRPNGASEQYF. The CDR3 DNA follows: TGTGCCAGCAGACCGAACGGGGCTTCCGAGCAGTACTTC.

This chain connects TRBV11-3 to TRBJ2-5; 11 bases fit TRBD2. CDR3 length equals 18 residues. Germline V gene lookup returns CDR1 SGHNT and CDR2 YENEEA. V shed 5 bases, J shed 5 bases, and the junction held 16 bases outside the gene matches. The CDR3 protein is CASSLPRGLAVDRETQYF. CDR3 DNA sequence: TGTGCCAGCAGCCTCCCACGGGGACTAGCGGTGGACAGGGAGACCCAGTACTTC.

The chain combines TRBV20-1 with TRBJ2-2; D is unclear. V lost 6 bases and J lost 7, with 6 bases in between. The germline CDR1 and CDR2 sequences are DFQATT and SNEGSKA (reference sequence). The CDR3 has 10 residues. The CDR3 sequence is CSALGGELFF. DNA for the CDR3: TGCAGTGCACTTGGCGGGGAGCTGTTTTTT.

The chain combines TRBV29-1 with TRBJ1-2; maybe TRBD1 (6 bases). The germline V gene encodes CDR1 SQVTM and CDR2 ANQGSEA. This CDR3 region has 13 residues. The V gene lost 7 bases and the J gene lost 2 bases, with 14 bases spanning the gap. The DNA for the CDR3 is TGCAGCGCAGCCCCGGACAGAAACTATGGCTACACCTTC. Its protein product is CSAAPDRNYGYTF.

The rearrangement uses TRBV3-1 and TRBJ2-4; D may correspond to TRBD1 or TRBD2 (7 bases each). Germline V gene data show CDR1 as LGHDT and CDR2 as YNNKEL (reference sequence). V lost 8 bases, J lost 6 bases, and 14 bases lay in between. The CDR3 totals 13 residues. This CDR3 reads CASRAGGGNIQYF. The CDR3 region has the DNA TGTGCCAGCCGGGCAGGGGGGGGAAACATTCAGTACTTC.

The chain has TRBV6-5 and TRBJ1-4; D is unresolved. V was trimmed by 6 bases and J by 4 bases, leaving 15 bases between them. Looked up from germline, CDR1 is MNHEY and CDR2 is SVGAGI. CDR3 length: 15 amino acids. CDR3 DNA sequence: TGTGCCAGCAGACCCGACGGACGCCATAATGAAAAACTGTTTTTT. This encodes CASRPDGRHNEKLFF.

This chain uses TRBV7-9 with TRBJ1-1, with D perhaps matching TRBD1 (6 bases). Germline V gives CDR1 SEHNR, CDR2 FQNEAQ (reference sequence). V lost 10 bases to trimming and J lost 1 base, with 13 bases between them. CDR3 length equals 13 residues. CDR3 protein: CAITPGANTEAFF. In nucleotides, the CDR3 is TGTGCCATAACTCCAGGGGCGAACACTGAAGCTTTCTTT.

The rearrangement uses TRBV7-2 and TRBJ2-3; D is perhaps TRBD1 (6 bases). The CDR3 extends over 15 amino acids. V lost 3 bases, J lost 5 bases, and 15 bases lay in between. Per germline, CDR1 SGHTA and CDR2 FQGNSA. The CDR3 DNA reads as TGTGCCAGCAGCTTTTGGGAACAGGGAAGAGATACGCAGTATTTT. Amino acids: CASSFWEQGRDTQYF.

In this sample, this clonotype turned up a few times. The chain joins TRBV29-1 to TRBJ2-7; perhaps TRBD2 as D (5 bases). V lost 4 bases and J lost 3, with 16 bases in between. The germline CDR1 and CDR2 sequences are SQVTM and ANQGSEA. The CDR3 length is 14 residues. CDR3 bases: TGCAGCGTTGGGCGCTTGGGAGACGACTACGAGCAGTACTTC. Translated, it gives CSVGRLGDDYEQYF.

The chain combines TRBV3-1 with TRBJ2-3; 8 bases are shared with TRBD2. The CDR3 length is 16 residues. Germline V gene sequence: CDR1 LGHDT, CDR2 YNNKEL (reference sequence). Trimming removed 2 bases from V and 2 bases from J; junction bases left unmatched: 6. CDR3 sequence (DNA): TGTGCCAGCAGCCAAACGGGGGGGCAAGTCACAGATACGCAGTATTTT. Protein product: CASSQTGGQVTDTQYF.

The DNA for the CDR3 is TGTGCCAGCAGCTCCCAGACAGGGACGTCTGGGGCCAACGTCCTGACTTTC. Translated, it gives CASSSQTGTSGANVLTF. This sequence joins TRBV7-2 and TRBJ2-6, with 7 bases identical to TRBD1. CDR1 is SGHTA, CDR2 FQGNSA, per germline. The V gene end was trimmed by 4 bases and the J gene end by 1 base; junction bases not matched to a gene: 7. The CDR3 is 17 residues long.

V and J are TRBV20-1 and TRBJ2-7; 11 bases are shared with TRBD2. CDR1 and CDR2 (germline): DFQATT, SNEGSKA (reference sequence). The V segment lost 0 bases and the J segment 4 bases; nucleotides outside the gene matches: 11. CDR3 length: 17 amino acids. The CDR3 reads CSARDIAGGRKLYEQYF. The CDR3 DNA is TGCAGTGCTAGAGATATAGCGGGGGGGCGGAAACTATACGAGCAGTACTTC.

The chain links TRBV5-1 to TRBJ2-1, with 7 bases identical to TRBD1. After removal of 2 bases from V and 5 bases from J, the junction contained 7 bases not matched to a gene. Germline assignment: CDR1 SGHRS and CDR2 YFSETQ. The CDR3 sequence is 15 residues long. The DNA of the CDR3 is TGCGCCAGCAGCTTTGACAGGGTTCAAAACAATGAGCAGTTCTTC. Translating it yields CASSFDRVQNNEQFF.